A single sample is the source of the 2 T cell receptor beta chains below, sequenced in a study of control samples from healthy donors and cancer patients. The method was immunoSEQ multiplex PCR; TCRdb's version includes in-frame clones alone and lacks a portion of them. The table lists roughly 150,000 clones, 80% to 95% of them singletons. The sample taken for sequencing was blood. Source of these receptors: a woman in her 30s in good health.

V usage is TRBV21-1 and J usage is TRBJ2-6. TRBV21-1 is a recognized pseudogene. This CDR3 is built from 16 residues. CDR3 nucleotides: TGTGCCAGCAGCCGCCTTTACGTCTCTGGGGCCAACGTCCTGACTTTC. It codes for CASSRLYVSGANVLTF.

The DNA of the CDR3 is TGTGCCAGCAGCGTAACCCCGACAGGGAGGAACTATGGCTACACCTTC. Amino acid sequence: CASSVTPTGRNYGYTF. The V gene is TRBV9, the J gene TRBJ1-2, with 7 nucleotides matching TRBD1. The V gene end was trimmed by 1 base and the J gene end by 2 bases; junction bases not matched to a gene: 8. The CDR3 consists of 16 residues. CDR1 is SGDLS, CDR2 YYNGEE, per germline.